These T cell receptor beta chains were read from a single sample in a study of blood T cell repertoires in COVID-19. Sequencing was performed with immunoSEQ multiplex PCR; in TCRdb, only in-frame clones are kept and a portion is missing. The sample records roughly 250,000 clones, roughly 80% being singletons. Sequenced input: peripheral blood. These receptors were obtained from a person aged 70 to 85 with COVID-19, enrolled during active disease. Each CDR3 is given with its conserved first and last residue. D genes are given only for firm matches. Rows give clone size only sometimes, using once, few, many, or a class for an expanded clone.

J: TRBJ2-1; D: NA; size: few; V: TRBV4-3; DNA: TGCGCCAGCAGCCTAAGAAGATCGGTTGGTGAGCAGTTCTTC; CDR3: CASSLRRSVGEQFF
J: TRBJ1-5; D: TRBD1; size: NA; V: TRBV29-1; DNA: TGCAGCGTCTCCTTGGACAGGGGTAATAGCAATCAGCCCCAGCATTTT; CDR3: CSVSLDRGNSNQPQHF
J: TRBJ2-7; D: TRBD2; size: few; V: TRBV27; DNA: TGTGCCAGCAGGTGGCGGGAGGGCTACGAGCAGTACTTC; CDR3: CASRWREGYEQYF
J: TRBJ1-5; D: TRBD1; size: NA; V: TRBV6-5; DNA: TGTGCCAGCACCTCAGACAGGGTAGGAGGTCAGCCCCAGCATTTT; CDR3: CASTSDRVGGQPQHF
J: TRBJ1-1; D: NA; size: NA; V: TRBV28; DNA: TGTGCCAGCAGATGGCAGAGGGCTGGCACTGAAGCTTTCTTT; CDR3: CASRWQRAGTEAFF
J: TRBJ1-1; D: TRBD1; size: NA; V: TRBV14; DNA: TGTGCCAGCAGCCCCCTTACCCTCCGGGACAGGGTTATCGCTTTCTTT; CDR3: CASSPLTLRDRVIAFF
J: TRBJ1-5; D: TRBD1; size: NA; V: TRBV28; DNA: TGTGCCAGCAGAACGACAGGGGTACGGCCCCAGCATTTT; CDR3: CASRTTGVRPQHF
J: TRBJ1-1; D: NA; size: NA; V: TRBV14; DNA: TGTGCCAGCAGCCGGGTGAGAGGGGGCACTGAAGCTTTCTTT; CDR3: CASSRVRGGTEAFF
J: TRBJ2-3; D: TRBD2; size: NA; V: TRBV6-6; DNA: TGTGCCAGCAGTTACTCGGCGCGGGAGGCCACGCAGTATTTT; CDR3: CASSYSAREATQYF
J: TRBJ2-1; D: NA; size: NA; V: TRBV19; DNA: TGTGCCAGTAGTATAGCGCGGGACCGCCCCGGGTTCTTC; CDR3: CASSIARDRPGFF
J: TRBJ2-7; D: TRBD2; size: NA; V: TRBV30; DNA: TGTGCCTGGAGTTTGCGGGGGGTTGTATCCTACGAGCAGTACTTC; CDR3: CAWSLRGVVSYEQYF
J: TRBJ2-6; D: NA; size: few; V: TRBV5-1; DNA: TGCGCCAGCAGCTTGGCTAACTCTGGGGCCAACGTCCTGACTTTC; CDR3: CASSLANSGANVLTF
J: TRBJ2-2; D: TRBD1; size: NA; V: TRBV5-6; DNA: TGTGCCAGCAGCGGAAGGGGGCGGGTCACCGGGGAGCTGTTTTTT; CDR3: CASSGRGRVTGELFF